These T cell receptor beta chains were read from a single sample in a study of blood T cell repertoires in COVID-19. Using immunoSEQ multiplex PCR, the repertoire was profiled, and TCRdb retains in-frame clones only, with some absent. The profile covers over 70,000 clones, with roughly three quarters appearing a single time and under 2.5% taken by the ten largest. The sequencing sample was made of peripheral blood. Every receptor here comes from a man in his 70s with COVID-19, enrolled during active disease. Both conserved end residues are part of each CDR3. Fields, in order: D gene, V gene, J gene, clone size, CDR3 length, CDR3 protein, CDR3 DNA. A D gene is named only where the DNA matches it firmly. A clone size is listed for some rows: how often the clone was seen (once, few, many), or a class if it is expanded.

D gene: -
V gene: TRBV30
J gene: TRBJ1-1
clone size: -
CDR3 length: 15
CDR3 protein: CAWMGLRSMNTEAFF
CDR3 DNA: TGTGCCTGGATGGGACTCAGGTCCATGAACACTGAAGCTTTCTTT

D gene: -
V gene: TRBV6-5
J gene: TRBJ2-7
clone size: -
CDR3 length: 12
CDR3 protein: CASTDKTYEQYF
CDR3 DNA: TGTGCCAGCACCGACAAGACCTACGAGCAGTACTTC

D gene: TRBD2
V gene: TRBV2
J gene: TRBJ2-2
clone size: -
CDR3 length: 15
CDR3 protein: CASIRTSGGTGELFF
CDR3 DNA: TGTGCCAGCATCCGGACTAGCGGGGGGACCGGGGAGCTGTTTTTT

D gene: -
V gene: TRBV10-3
J gene: TRBJ1-1
clone size: -
CDR3 length: 15
CDR3 protein: CAISESRGTATEAFF
CDR3 DNA: TGTGCCATCAGTGAGTCTAGGGGTACGGCCACTGAAGCTTTCTTT

D gene: TRBD2
V gene: TRBV7-9
J gene: TRBJ2-1
clone size: -
CDR3 length: 19
CDR3 protein: CASSLVSGLAGGPWNEQFF
CDR3 DNA: TGTGCCAGCAGCTTAGTGTCGGGACTAGCGGGAGGGCCGTGGAATGAGCAGTTCTTC

D gene: -
V gene: TRBV27
J gene: TRBJ1-2
clone size: -
CDR3 length: 11
CDR3 protein: CASSQGTGYTF
CDR3 DNA: TGTGCCAGCAGTCAGGGAACCGGCTACACCTTC

D gene: TRBD1
V gene: TRBV27
J gene: TRBJ1-5
clone size: -
CDR3 length: 17
CDR3 protein: CASSPLPGTGGTQPQHF
CDR3 DNA: TGTGCCAGCAGTCCCCTCCCCGGGACAGGGGGCACTCAGCCCCAGCATTTT

D gene: -
V gene: TRBV7-2
J gene: TRBJ2-7
clone size: -
CDR3 length: 14
CDR3 protein: CASSLGDSKYEQYF
CDR3 DNA: TGTGCCAGCAGCTTAGGGGACTCAAAATACGAGCAGTACTTC

D gene: -
V gene: TRBV27
J gene: TRBJ2-3
clone size: few
CDR3 length: 16
CDR3 protein: CASSLSTTYSTDTQYF
CDR3 DNA: TGTGCCAGCAGTTTATCCACCACCTATAGCACAGATACGCAGTATTTT

D gene: TRBD1
V gene: TRBV18
J gene: TRBJ1-5
clone size: -
CDR3 length: 16
CDR3 protein: CASSTGQGVGNQPQHF
CDR3 DNA: TGTGCCAGCTCAACCGGACAGGGGGTGGGCAATCAGCCCCAGCATTTT

D gene: -
V gene: TRBV30
J gene: TRBJ1-3
clone size: once
CDR3 length: 15
CDR3 protein: CAWSRPGASGNTIYF
CDR3 DNA: TGTGCCTGGAGCCGGCCAGGGGCCTCTGGAAACACCATATATTTT

D gene: TRBD1
V gene: TRBV19
J gene: TRBJ1-6
clone size: -
CDR3 length: 18
CDR3 protein: CASSTQGQGMFRGSPLHF
CDR3 DNA: TGTGCCAGTAGTACCCAGGGACAGGGAATGTTCCGGGGGTCACCCCTCCACTTT

D gene: TRBD2
V gene: TRBV11-2
J gene: TRBJ2-1
clone size: -
CDR3 length: 15
CDR3 protein: CASSLWLAEYNEQFF
CDR3 DNA: TGTGCCAGCAGCTTATGGCTAGCGGAGTACAATGAGCAGTTCTTC

D gene: -
V gene: TRBV7-2
J gene: TRBJ2-7
clone size: -
CDR3 length: 13
CDR3 protein: CASSLERADEQYF
CDR3 DNA: TGTGCCAGCAGCCTTGAGCGGGCTGACGAGCAGTACTTC

D gene: TRBD2
V gene: TRBV15
J gene: TRBJ2-3
clone size: -
CDR3 length: 15
CDR3 protein: CATSRGGGLTDTQYF
CDR3 DNA: TGTGCCACCAGCAGAGGCGGGGGACTCACAGATACGCAGTATTTT

D gene: -
V gene: TRBV23-1
J gene: TRBJ1-1
clone size: -
CDR3 length: 15
CDR3 protein: CASSQSPQGASEAFF
CDR3 DNA: TGCGCCAGCAGTCAATCTCCGCAGGGTGCGTCTGAAGCTTTCTTT

D gene: -
V gene: TRBV7-9
J gene: TRBJ1-1
clone size: -
CDR3 length: 13
CDR3 protein: CASSNPPGHEAFF
CDR3 DNA: TGTGCCAGCAGCAATCCCCCGGGACATGAAGCTTTCTTT

D gene: TRBD1
V gene: TRBV5-6
J gene: TRBJ2-7
clone size: -
CDR3 length: 13
CDR3 protein: CASSAPGQGALYF
CDR3 DNA: TGTGCCAGCAGCGCGCCGGGACAGGGGGCGTTGTACTTC

D gene: -
V gene: TRBV5-6
J gene: TRBJ2-7
clone size: -
CDR3 length: 14
CDR3 protein: CASSPDQRAYEQYF
CDR3 DNA: TGTGCCAGCAGCCCCGACCAGCGGGCCTACGAGCAGTACTTC

D gene: -
V gene: TRBV14
J gene: TRBJ1-6
clone size: -
CDR3 length: 17
CDR3 protein: CASSQVFGAYYNSPLHF
CDR3 DNA: TGTGCCAGCAGCCAAGTATTTGGGGCCTACTATAATTCACCCCTCCACTTT

D gene: TRBD2
V gene: TRBV3-1/TRBV3-2
J gene: TRBJ2-1
clone size: once
CDR3 length: 15
CDR3 protein: CASSQSGLADNEQFF
CDR3 DNA: TGTGCCAGCAGCCAGAGTGGACTAGCGGATAATGAGCAGTTCTTC

D gene: -
V gene: TRBV6-4
J gene: TRBJ2-1
clone size: -
CDR3 length: 13
CDR3 protein: CASSLDFDNEQFF
CDR3 DNA: TGTGCCAGCAGTCTTGACTTCGACAATGAGCAGTTCTTC

D gene: -
V gene: TRBV5-6
J gene: TRBJ1-1
clone size: -
CDR3 length: 13
CDR3 protein: CASSLTTGTEAFF
CDR3 DNA: TGTGCCAGCAGCCTCACGACGGGTACTGAAGCTTTCTTT

D gene: -
V gene: TRBV4-2
J gene: TRBJ2-4
clone size: -
CDR3 length: 18
CDR3 protein: CASSQDPNSGIAKNIQYF
CDR3 DNA: TGTGCCAGCAGCCAAGATCCCAACAGTGGAATAGCCAAAAACATTCAGTACTTC

D gene: -
V gene: TRBV29-1
J gene: TRBJ1-1
clone size: -
CDR3 length: 14
CDR3 protein: CSVAGPEGNTEAFF
CDR3 DNA: TGCAGCGTTGCGGGGCCGGAGGGAAACACTGAAGCTTTCTTT

D gene: TRBD1
V gene: TRBV5-6
J gene: TRBJ2-2
clone size: -
CDR3 length: 17
CDR3 protein: CASRSLGQGLNTGELFF
CDR3 DNA: TGTGCCAGCAGATCCTTGGGACAGGGGTTAAACACCGGGGAGCTGTTTTTT

D gene: TRBD1
V gene: TRBV18
J gene: TRBJ2-2
clone size: few
CDR3 length: 15
CDR3 protein: CASSPRQGGTGELFF
CDR3 DNA: TGTGCCAGCTCACCACGACAGGGGGGTACCGGGGAGCTGTTTTTT

D gene: TRBD1
V gene: TRBV27
J gene: TRBJ2-1
clone size: -
CDR3 length: 15
CDR3 protein: CASSLDRGSYNEQFF
CDR3 DNA: TGTGCCAGCAGCCTCGACAGGGGATCCTACAATGAGCAGTTCTTC